Shown below are 20 T cell receptor beta chains from a single sample sequenced in a study of cytomegalovirus exposure and HLA in healthy donors. 60 Vbeta and 13 Jbeta primers were used in PCR. Profiling relied on immunoSEQ multiplex PCR, and the TCRdb table lists in-frame clones only, not all of them. Counted here are about 160,000 clones, less than 85% occurring once; the ten biggest clones make up around 6.5%. Source material: PBMCs. Receptors originate from a man in his forties or fifties in good health and CMV-seropositive.

V is TRBV5-1 and J is TRBJ2-5, with 8 bases matching TRBD1. Losses at the gene ends were 0 bases for V and 11 bases for J; bases not matched to a gene: 12. Per the germline V gene, CDR1 is SGHRS and CDR2 is YFSETQ. The CDR3 covers 15 residues. In DNA form, the CDR3 reads TGCGCCAGCAGCTTGGCCGCAGGGGGCATGGAGGAGCAGTACTTC. Amino acids: CASSLAAGGMEEQYF.

This sequence joins TRBV7-9 and TRBJ2-5; D perhaps matches TRBD1 (5 bases). The ends were cut back, 2 bases at V and 2 bases at J, with 15 bases in the middle. The germline CDR1 and CDR2 sequences are SEHNR and FQNEAQ (reference sequence). The CDR3 contains 16 residues. In DNA, the CDR3 is TGTGCCAGCAGCTTATGGGGCAGGGAAGGTCAAGAGACCCAGTACTTC. It yields the protein CASSLWGREGQETQYF.

V and J are TRBV7-9 and TRBJ1-5, with D tentatively TRBD1 (6 bases). This CDR3 is built from 16 residues. V dropped 6 bases and J dropped 3 bases, with 18 bases sitting between them. Germline CDR1 is SEHNR and CDR2 is FQNEAQ (reference sequence). The CDR3 region is CASSWGQGMSNQPQHF. The CDR3 coding sequence is TGTGCCAGCAGTTGGGGGCAGGGGATGTCCAATCAGCCCCAGCATTTT.

This chain links TRBV28 with TRBJ1-2, with D maybe TRBD1 (5 bases). The CDR3 has 11 residues. The germline V gene encodes CDR1 MDHEN and CDR2 SYDVKM. V was cut by 5 bases and J by 8 bases, with 9 bases left in between. CDR3: CASSAGFGYTF. CDR3 DNA sequence: TGTGCCAGCAGTGCAGGGTTCGGCTACACCTTC.

This chain connects TRBV7-9 to TRBJ1-5; perhaps TRBD1 as D (5 bases). V gave up 5 bases and J gave up 3 bases, with 14 bases separating them. The germline V gene has CDR1 SEHNR and CDR2 FQNEAQ (reference sequence). The CDR3 consists of 15 residues. The CDR3 coding sequence is TGTGCCAGCAGCCCAGGGTTGGTTGACAATCAGCCCCAGCATTTT. Amino acid sequence: CASSPGLVDNQPQHF.

The chain combines TRBV5-1 with TRBJ2-3; no reliable D call. Looked up from germline, CDR1 is SGHRS and CDR2 is YFSETQ. This CDR3 spans 12 amino acids. Trimming took 4 bases from V and 8 from J, leaving 11 bases between them. The chain's CDR3 is CASSTPRGTQYF. CDR3 bases: TGCGCCAGCAGCACCCCTAGAGGTACGCAGTATTTT.

V gene TRBV7-3 combines with J gene TRBJ2-3, with 9 bases that match TRBD2. Looked up from germline, CDR1 is SGHTA and CDR2 is FQGTGA. The CDR3 is 16 amino acids. The trim removed 5 bases at V and 4 bases at J, leaving 10 bases unmatched. The CDR3 loop is CASSPHSGSGADTQYF. In DNA, the CDR3 is TGTGCCAGCAGCCCCCATAGCGGGAGCGGGGCAGATACGCAGTATTTT.

The chain combines TRBV10-3 with TRBJ2-3; TRBD1 matches at 8 bases. CDR1 and CDR2 from the germline V gene are ENHRY and SYGVKD. The CDR3 consists of 15 residues. V was clipped by 6 bases and J by 1 base; unmatched bases: 6. CDR3 sequence (DNA): TGTGCCATCAGGAAAGGACAGGGTGGCACAGATACGCAGTATTTT. It is translated as CAIRKGQGGTDTQYF.

The chain links TRBV5-1 to TRBJ2-7; 9 nucleotides match TRBD2. Germline values: CDR1 SGHRS, CDR2 YFSETQ. The length of the CDR3 is 15 residues. Trimming removed 5 bases from V and 3 bases from J; junction bases left unmatched: 9. CDR3 in DNA: TGCGCCAGCAGATCTACTTCAGCGGGGGGCTACGAGCAGTACTTC. It codes for CASRSTSAGGYEQYF.

The chain links TRBV20-1 to TRBJ2-7; a possible D gene is TRBD2 (6 bases). V was clipped by 6 bases and J by 2 bases, with 8 bases between them. Germline CDR1 is DFQATT and CDR2 is SNEGSKA (reference sequence). CDR3 length equals 11 residues. The CDR3: CSAGSTYEQYF. In DNA, the CDR3 is TGCAGTGCCGGGAGCACCTACGAGCAGTACTTC.

The chain employs TRBV19 and TRBJ2-7; 10 positions agree with TRBD2. The CDR3 extends over 15 amino acids. Trimming cost V 3 bases and J 0 bases; bases outside gene matches: 2. Germline V gene data show CDR1 as LNHDA and CDR2 as SQIVND (reference sequence). The CDR3 coding sequence is TGTGCCAGTAGTATCCTAGCGGGAGACTCCTACGAGCAGTACTTC. It translates to CASSILAGDSYEQYF. Based on the CDR3 plus reference TRBV19 and TRBJ2-7, the full variable domain is DGGITQSPKYLFRKEGQNVTLSCEQNLNHDAMYWYRQDPGQGLRLIYYSQIVNDFQKGDIAEGYSVSREKKESFPLTVTSAQKNPTAFYLCASSILAGDSYEQYFGPGTRLTVT.

This clone appeared a single time. The CDR3 protein is CASSPIHHRSGPQETQYF. For the CDR3, the DNA is TGTGCCAGCAGCCCCATACACCACCGGAGCGGCCCCCAAGAGACCCAGTACTTC. The V call is TRBV28, the J call TRBJ2-5; D perhaps matches TRBD2 (5 bases). Trimming removed 6 bases from V and 1 base from J, with 24 bases in between. In germline, CDR1 is MDHEN, CDR2 SYDVKM. The CDR3 sequence is 18 residues long.

J is TRBJ2-7 and V is TRBV5-1; D not certain. Germline V CDR1 and CDR2: SGHRS, YFSETQ. Deletions cut 0 bases from V and 3 bases from J, with 7 bases between. The CDR3 has 13 amino acids. For the CDR3, the DNA is TGCGCCAGCAGCTTGGAGCTGAGCTACGAGCAGTACTTC. Amino acids: CASSLELSYEQYF.

The rearrangement joins TRBV4-1 to TRBJ1-2, with 9 bases identical to TRBD1. Unmatched junction bases numbered 7, after V lost 1 base and J lost 7 bases. Germline lookup yields CDR1 MGHRA and CDR2 YSYEKL. The CDR3 runs to 15 residues. DNA of the CDR3: TGCGCCAGCAGCCAAGCGGACAGGGGAGAAGTTGGCTACACCTTC. Translated, it gives CASSQADRGEVGYTF.

The chain uses TRBV7-2 and TRBJ2-7; possibly TRBD1 for D (5 bases). The ends were cut back, 2 bases at V and 0 bases at J, with 8 bases in the middle. Germline CDR1 and CDR2: SGHTA and FQGNSA. The CDR3 consists of 14 residues. In nucleotides, the CDR3 is TGTGCCAGCAGCTTACGCCAGGGCTCCTACGAGCAGTACTTC. As protein: CASSLRQGSYEQYF.

The chain carries TRBV27 and TRBJ2-7; the match to TRBD2 covers 12 bases. V shed 5 bases, J shed 6 bases, and the junction held 17 bases outside the gene matches. The length of the CDR3 is 18 residues. Looked up from germline, CDR1 is MNHEY and CDR2 is SMNVEV (reference sequence). In DNA, the CDR3 is TGTGCCAGCAGTGCAGGGACAGGGGTCCTAGCGGGAGGGCTCGAGCAGTACTTC. It yields the protein CASSAGTGVLAGGLEQYF.

The chain has TRBV28 and TRBJ1-1; D call uncertain. V was pared by 3 bases and J by 1 base, with 18 bases between. Germline CDR1 reads MDHEN; CDR2 reads SYDVKM. This CDR3 contains 17 residues. In DNA, the CDR3 is TGTGCCAGCAGTTTCGGCGGGGTACAGACAAGGAACACTGAAGCTTTCTTT. It is translated as CASSFGGVQTRNTEAFF.

The rearrangement uses TRBV10-1 and TRBJ2-7; 9 positions agree with TRBD2. The CDR3 has 15 residues. With V trimmed by 0 bases and J by 5 bases, 5 bases remained unmatched. Germline loops: CDR1 WNHNN, CDR2 SYGVQD (reference sequence). The chain's CDR3 is CASSESVVAGDEQYF. As DNA, the CDR3 is TGCGCCAGCAGTGAGTCGGTAGTAGCGGGAGACGAGCAGTACTTC.

This clone has just a few counts. The chain links TRBV25-1 to TRBJ2-3; the D is unclear. V lost 5 bases, J lost 1 base, and 16 bases lay in between. This CDR3 is built from 16 residues. CDR1 is MGHDK and CDR2 is SYGVNS in the germline V gene. The CDR3 here is CASSLPSLGRTDTQYF. In nucleotides, the CDR3 is TGTGCCAGCAGTCTGCCCTCCCTCGGTCGCACAGATACGCAGTATTTT.

This chain uses TRBV28 with TRBJ2-1; D is undetermined. CDR1 MDHEN and CDR2 SYDVKM come from the germline V gene. The CDR3 contains 15 residues. The V and J ends lost 5 bases and 8 bases respectively, with 19 bases between them. CDR3 loop: CASSQGSAESDEQFF. In DNA, the CDR3 is TGTGCCAGCAGTCAAGGTTCTGCGGAGTCCGATGAGCAGTTCTTC.